This T cell receptor (beta chain) was recovered during a study of cytomegalovirus exposure and HLA in healthy donors. Study overall: From HLA-typed donors, an early data release held around 85 million unique TCRs. Study-level results: Roughly even sequencing depth across donors was the assumption behind the presence/absence analyses. Apart from CMV serostatus, no immune exposure information was available. More than 150 TCR beta chains were listed as cytomegalovirus-associated.

On this clone: Its specificity is unknown.

PCR was performed using 60 Vbeta and 13 Jbeta primers. The repertoire was sequenced with immunoSEQ multiplex PCR; TCRdb's copy has only in-frame clones and lacks some. The sample includes 130,000 or so clones, approximately 75% of them seen just once. Germline V gene sequence: CDR1 SGHRS, CDR2 YFSETQ. The CDR3 sequence is 13 residues long. Trimming cost V 1 base and J 6 bases, with 7 bases left between them. The sample was PBMCs. The TCR sequence derives from a man in his forties or fifties in good health and CMV-seronegative. The chain is built from TRBV5-1 and TRBJ1-4; no firm D call. The CDR3 spells CASSLSPYEKLFF. CDR3 nucleotide sequence: TGCGCCAGCAGCTTGTCCCCTTATGAAAAACTGTTTTTT. The complete variable domain, with remaining parts taken from reference TRBV5-1 and TRBJ1-4, reads KAGVTQTPRYLIKTRGQQVTLSCSPISGHRSVSWYQQTPGQGLQFLFEYFSETQRNKGNFPGRFSGRQFSNSRSEMNVSTLELGDSALYLCASSLSPYEKLFFGSGTQLSVL.